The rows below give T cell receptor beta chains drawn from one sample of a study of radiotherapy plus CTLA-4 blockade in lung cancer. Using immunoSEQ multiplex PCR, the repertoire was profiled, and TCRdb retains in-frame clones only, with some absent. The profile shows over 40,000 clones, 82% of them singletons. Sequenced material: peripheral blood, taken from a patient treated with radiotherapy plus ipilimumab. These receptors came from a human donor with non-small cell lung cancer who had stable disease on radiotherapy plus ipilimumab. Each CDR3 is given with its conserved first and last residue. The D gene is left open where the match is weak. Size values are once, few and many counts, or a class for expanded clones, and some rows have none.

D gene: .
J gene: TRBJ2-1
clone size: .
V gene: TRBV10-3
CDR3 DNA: TGTGCCATCAGTGAGATCGCCAGGGTGTATTCCTCCTACAATGAGCAGTTCTTC
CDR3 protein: CAISEIARVYSSYNEQFF

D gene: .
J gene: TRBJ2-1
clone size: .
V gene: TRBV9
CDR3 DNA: TGTGCCAGCAGTGAAAATAACATCCGCTCCTACAATGAGCAGTTCTTC
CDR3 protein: CASSENNIRSYNEQFF

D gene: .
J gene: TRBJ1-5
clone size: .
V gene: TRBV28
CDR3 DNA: TGTGCCAGCAGTTTTGGAATTGAGCGCGGTAATCAGCCCCAGCATTTT
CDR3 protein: CASSFGIERGNQPQHF

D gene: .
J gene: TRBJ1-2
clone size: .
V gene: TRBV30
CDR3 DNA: TGTGCCTGGAGCTTACAGGGCTATGGCTACACCTTC
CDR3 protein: CAWSLQGYGYTF

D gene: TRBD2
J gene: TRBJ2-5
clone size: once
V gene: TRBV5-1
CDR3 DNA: TGCGCCAGCAGCTTACTAGCGGGGGCGAGGGAGACCCAGTACTTC
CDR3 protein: CASSLLAGARETQYF

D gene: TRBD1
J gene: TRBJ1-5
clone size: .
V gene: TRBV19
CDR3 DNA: TGTGCCACAGGGGGTTATAGCAATCAGCCCCAGCATTTT
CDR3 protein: CATGGYSNQPQHF

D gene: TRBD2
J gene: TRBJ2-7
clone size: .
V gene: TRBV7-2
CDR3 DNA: TGTGCCAGCAGCGTGGGACTAGCGGCCTCCTACGAGCAGTACTTC
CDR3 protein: CASSVGLAASYEQYF

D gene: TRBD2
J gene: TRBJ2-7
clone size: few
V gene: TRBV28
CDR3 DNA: TGTGCCAGCAGTTTATGGGGCAGCGGGGGCAGGTACGAGCAGTACTTC
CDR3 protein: CASSLWGSGGRYEQYF

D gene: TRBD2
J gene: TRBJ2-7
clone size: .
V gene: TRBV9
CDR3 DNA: TGTGCCAGCAGCCCACTAGGGGGAAGCGGGAGTTACGAGCAGTACTTC
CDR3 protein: CASSPLGGSGSYEQYF

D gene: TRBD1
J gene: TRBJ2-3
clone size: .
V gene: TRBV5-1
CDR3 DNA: TGCGCCAGCACCAGACAGGGCCAGACAGATACGCAGTATTTT
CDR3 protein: CASTRQGQTDTQYF

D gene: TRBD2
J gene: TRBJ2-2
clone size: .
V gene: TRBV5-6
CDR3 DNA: TGTGCCAGCCGACTAGCGGTGAACACCGGGGAGCTGTTTTTT
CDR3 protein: CASRLAVNTGELFF

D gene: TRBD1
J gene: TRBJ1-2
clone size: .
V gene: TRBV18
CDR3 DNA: TGTGCCAGCTCAACACAGGGGGTCTATGGCTACACCTTC
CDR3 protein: CASSTQGVYGYTF

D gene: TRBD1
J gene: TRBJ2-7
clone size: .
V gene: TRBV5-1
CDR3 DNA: TGCGCCAGCAGCTTGGGAGGGGACAGGGGGCGCGAGCAGTACTTC
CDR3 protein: CASSLGGDRGREQYF

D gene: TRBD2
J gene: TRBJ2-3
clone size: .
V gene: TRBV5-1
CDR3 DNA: TGCGCCAGCAGTTCGTTAGCGGGAGAGACAGATACGCAGTATTTT
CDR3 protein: CASSSLAGETDTQYF

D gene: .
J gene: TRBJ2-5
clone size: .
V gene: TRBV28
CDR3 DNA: TGTGCCAGCAGCCAGCGGAACCGGCGAGAGACCCAGTACTTC
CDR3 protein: CASSQRNRRETQYF

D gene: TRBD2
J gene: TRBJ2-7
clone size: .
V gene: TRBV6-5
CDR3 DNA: TGTGCCAGCAGTTACGAAACGGGGACTAGCGGGGCCGAGCAGTACTTC
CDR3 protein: CASSYETGTSGAEQYF

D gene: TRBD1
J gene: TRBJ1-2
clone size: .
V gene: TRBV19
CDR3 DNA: TGTGCCAGTAACCCGGACAGGGGGCGCGCCTATGGCTACACCTTC
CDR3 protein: CASNPDRGRAYGYTF

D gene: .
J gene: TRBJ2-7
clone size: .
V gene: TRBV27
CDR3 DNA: TGTGCCAGCAGCCCGGACACGCTCTCCTACGAGCAGTACTTC
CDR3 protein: CASSPDTLSYEQYF

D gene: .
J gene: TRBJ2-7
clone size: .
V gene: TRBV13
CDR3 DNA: TGTGCCAGCAGCCGAGGCGCCTACGAGCAGTACTTC
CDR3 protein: CASSRGAYEQYF

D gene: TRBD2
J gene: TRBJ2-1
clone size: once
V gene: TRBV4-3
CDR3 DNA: TGCGCCAGCAGCCAAAGAGGACTAGCCCGCTCCTACAATGAGCAGTTCTTC
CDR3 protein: CASSQRGLARSYNEQFF

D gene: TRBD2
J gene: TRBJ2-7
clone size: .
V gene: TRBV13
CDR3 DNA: TGTGCCAGCAGCTTTCAGACTAGCGGGTACGAGCAGTACTTC
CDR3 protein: CASSFQTSGYEQYF

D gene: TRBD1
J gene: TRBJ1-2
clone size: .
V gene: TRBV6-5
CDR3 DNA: TGTGCCAGCAGTTACGGACAGGGACCTAACTATGGCTACACCTTC
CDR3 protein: CASSYGQGPNYGYTF

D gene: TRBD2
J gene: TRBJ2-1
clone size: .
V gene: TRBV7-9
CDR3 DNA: TGTGCCAGCAGCCGGGTCGGGGGGGCTGCCTACAATGAGCAGTTCTTC
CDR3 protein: CASSRVGGAAYNEQFF

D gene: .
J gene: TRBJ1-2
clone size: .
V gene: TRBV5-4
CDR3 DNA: TGTGCCAGCAGCTTGGACGGCTATGGCTACACCTTC
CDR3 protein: CASSLDGYGYTF

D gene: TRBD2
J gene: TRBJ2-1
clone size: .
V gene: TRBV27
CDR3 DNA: TGTGCCAGCAGTTTTGTAGCGGGAGCCGCAGTGAATGAGCAGTTCTTC
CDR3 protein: CASSFVAGAAVNEQFF

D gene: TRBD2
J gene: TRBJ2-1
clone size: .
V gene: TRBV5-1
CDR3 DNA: TGCGCCAGCAGCTTGTTTCCTCTAGCGGGAGGTGATGAGCAGTTCTTC
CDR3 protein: CASSLFPLAGGDEQFF

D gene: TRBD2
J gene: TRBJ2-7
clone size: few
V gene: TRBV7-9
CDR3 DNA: TGTGCCAGCAGCAAACCGCTAGCGGGAGGCTCCTACGAGCAGTACTTC
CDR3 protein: CASSKPLAGGSYEQYF

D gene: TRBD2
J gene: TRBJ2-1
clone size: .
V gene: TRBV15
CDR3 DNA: TGTGCCACCAGCAGATTATGGCCTAGCGGGAGGTCACGGGACGATTACAATGAGCAGTTCTTC
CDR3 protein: CATSRLWPSGRSRDDYNEQFF

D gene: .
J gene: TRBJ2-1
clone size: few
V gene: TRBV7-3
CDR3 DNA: TGTGCCAGCAGCTTGGCGGGAACCTACAATGAGCAGTTCTTC
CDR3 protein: CASSLAGTYNEQFF

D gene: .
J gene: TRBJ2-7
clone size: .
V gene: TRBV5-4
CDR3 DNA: TGTGCCAGCAGCTTTGGCGGTAGGTTGGGCTCCTACGAGCAGTACTTC
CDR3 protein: CASSFGGRLGSYEQYF

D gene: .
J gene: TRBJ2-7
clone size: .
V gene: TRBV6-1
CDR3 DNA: TGTGCCAGCAGGGAACGACTCTCAGTATTGAGCCCCTACGAGCAGTACTTC
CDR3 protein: CASRERLSVLSPYEQYF

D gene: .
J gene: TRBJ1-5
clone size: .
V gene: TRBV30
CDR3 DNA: TGTGCCTGGAGTGTGGGGGGATTGGGCAATCAGCCCCAGCATTTT
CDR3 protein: CAWSVGGLGNQPQHF

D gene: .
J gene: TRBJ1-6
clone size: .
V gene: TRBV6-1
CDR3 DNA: TGTGCCAGCAGTGACAGGGATAATTCACCCCTCCACTTT
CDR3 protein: CASSDRDNSPLHF

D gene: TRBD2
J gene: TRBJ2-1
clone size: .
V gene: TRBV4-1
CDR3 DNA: TGCGCCAGCAGCCAAGTTGTCGGGTCCCTAGCGGGAAGCAATGAGCAGTTCTTC
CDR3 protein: CASSQVVGSLAGSNEQFF

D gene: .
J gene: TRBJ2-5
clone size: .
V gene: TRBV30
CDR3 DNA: TGTGCCTGGAGTACGGGGGTCGGAGGGTCCACGGAGACCCAGTACTTC
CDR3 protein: CAWSTGVGGSTETQYF